Below are 23 T cell receptor beta chains sequenced from a single sample in a study of beta chain features in type 1 diabetes. Study results and limitations: Shortening of TCRB CDR3s, moderate but significant, appeared in all four CD4+ subsets of Type 1 diabetes patients.

All of the isolated RNA was reverse transcribed, so expressed TCRB transcripts were sequenced. This table comes from immunoSEQ multiplex PCR, and its TCRdb copy is limited to in-frame clones, with some not included. This table holds 310,000 or so clones, 15% found once. The antigens these receptors bind are not known. Sequencing was carried out using naive CD4+ T cells from blood. The receptors were gathered from a man aged 18 to 29 with type 1 diabetes.

This clone has more than one count but fewer than ten. The V gene is TRBV7-9, the J gene TRBJ2-1, with 7 bases fitting TRBD1. Germline CDR1 is SEHNR and CDR2 is FQNEAQ (reference sequence). This CDR3 comprises 15 residues. The ends lost 5 bases at V and 7 bases at J; junction bases unmatched: 11. CDR3 loop: CASSPSPRGRNEQFF. Here the CDR3 DNA reads TGTGCCAGCAGCCCTTCCCCGAGGGGGCGTAATGAGCAGTTCTTC.

This clone occurred a few times. The rearrangement links TRBV18 to TRBJ2-5; D gene ambiguous. Trimming took off 0 bases at V and 3 bases at J, with 8 bases between the two ends. This CDR3 has 14 residues. CDR1 and CDR2 from the germline V gene are KGHSH and LQKENI. The CDR3 loop is CASSPPGRKETQYF. The CDR3 bases are TGTGCCAGCTCACCACCGGGCAGGAAAGAGACCCAGTACTTC. Looking up the rest from reference TRBV18 and TRBJ2-5 gives the full variable domain: NAGVMQNPRHLVRRRGQEARLRCSPMKGHSHVYWYRQLPEEGLKFMVYLQKENIIDESGMPKERFSAEFPKEGPSILRIQQVVRGDSAAYFCASSPPGRKETQYFGPGTRLLVL.

The CDR3 nucleotides read TGTGCCACCAGCAGAGGTACAGGGGTGGGATACGAGCAGTACTTC. Protein sequence: CATSRGTGVGYEQYF. This chain links TRBV15 with TRBJ2-7, with 7 bases matching TRBD1. Germline CDR1 LNHNV, CDR2 YYDKDF (reference sequence). The CDR3 length is 15 residues. V lost 1 base, J lost 4 bases, and 7 bases stayed unmatched.

This clone was counted only a few times. The rearrangement joins TRBV7-2 to TRBJ2-7; no clear D gene. V was trimmed by 1 base and J by 1 base, leaving 8 bases between them. This CDR3 has 14 residues. Germline assignment: CDR1 SGHTA and CDR2 FQGNSA. The CDR3 sequence is CASSLVAESYEQYF. The CDR3 bases are TGTGCCAGCAGCTTAGTAGCAGAGTCCTACGAGCAGTACTTC.

This clone was seen more than once but under ten times. The V call is TRBV27, the J call TRBJ2-1; 13 bases match TRBD2. The CDR3 has 17 residues. Germline V gene sequence: CDR1 MNHEY, CDR2 SMNVEV (reference sequence). V gave up 4 bases and J gave up 7 bases; unmatched junction bases: 10. As DNA, the CDR3 is TGTGCCAGCAGTTCCCCGACTAGCGGGAGGAGGCGGAATGAGCAGTTCTTC. Amino acid sequence: CASSSPTSGRRRNEQFF.

The table lists this clone with a few counts. The gene calls are TRBV7-9 and TRBJ1-4; D remains unclear. With 5 bases removed from V and 8 bases from J, the gap between germline ends came to 15 bases. CDR1 SEHNR and CDR2 FQNEAQ come from the germline V gene (reference sequence). The length of the CDR3 is 14 residues. The CDR3 coding sequence is TGTGCCAGCAGCAAAACCGGACGAGGGGAAAAACTGTTTTTT. Its protein product is CASSKTGRGEKLFF. Together with reference TRBV7-9 and TRBJ1-4, the CDR3 gives the full variable domain: DTGVSQNPRHKITKRGQNVTFRCDPISEHNRLYWYRQTLGQGPEFLTYFQNEAQLEKSRLLSDRFSAERPKGSFSTLEIQRTEQGDSAMYLCASSKTGRGEKLFFGSGTQLSVL.

The chain is built from TRBV7-9 and TRBJ1-2, with a possible D match to TRBD1 (5 bases). Deletions cut 1 base from V and 8 bases from J, with 11 bases between. The CDR3 extends over 13 amino acids. Germline loops: CDR1 SEHNR, CDR2 FQNEAQ (reference sequence). The CDR3 protein is CASSLGGSKGYTF. The CDR3 DNA is TGTGCCAGCAGCTTAGGGGGCTCGAAGGGCTACACCTTC.

The table lists this clone with a few counts. This chain connects TRBV7-2 to TRBJ2-5; D uncertain. This CDR3 is built from 15 residues. Trimming left V 0 bases short and J 4 bases short, with 12 bases between. Germline values: CDR1 SGHTA, CDR2 FQGNSA. CDR3 coding DNA: TGTGCCAGCAGCTTAGCGATGGAGTTGGGAGAGACCCAGTACTTC. It codes for CASSLAMELGETQYF.

The rearrangement links TRBV7-2 to TRBJ1-5; possible D gene TRBD1, 5 bases. The ends were cut back, 5 bases at V and 2 bases at J, with 13 bases in the middle. The CDR3 spans 15 residues. Germline V gene sequence: CDR1 SGHTA, CDR2 FQGNSA. As DNA, the CDR3 is TGTGCCAGCAGCACTTATACGACAGGCAATCAGCCCCAGCATTTT. Residues: CASSTYTTGNQPQHF.

In its sample, this clone was seen a few times. The chain uses TRBV30 and TRBJ1-1; D uncertain. The CDR3 is 13 residues long. Germline values: CDR1 GTSNPN, CDR2 SVGIG (reference sequence). Deletions cut 3 bases from V and 1 base from J, with 9 bases between. CDR3 loop: CAWRGGPNTEAFF. Here the CDR3 DNA reads TGTGCCTGGAGGGGAGGGCCGAACACTGAAGCTTTCTTT.

The table lists this clone with a few counts. The chain links TRBV5-1 to TRBJ2-7; TRBD2 is a possible D gene (5 bases). This CDR3 contains 15 residues. Trimming left V 0 bases short and J 0 bases short, with 10 bases between. The germline gives CDR1 SGHRS, CDR2 YFSETQ. The chain's CDR3 is CASSLGGYSSYEQYF. For the CDR3, the DNA is TGCGCCAGCAGCTTGGGCGGGTACAGCTCCTACGAGCAGTACTTC.

This clone was counted only a few times. V is TRBV5-1 and J is TRBJ2-7; TRBD1 aligns across 7 bases. This CDR3 has 14 residues. Germline V gene sequence: CDR1 SGHRS, CDR2 YFSETQ. The V gene end was trimmed by 4 bases and the J gene end by 0 bases; junction bases not matched to a gene: 4. CDR3 nucleotide sequence: TGCGCCAGCAGCCTAGGGACAGCCTCCTACGAGCAGTACTTC. This gives the protein CASSLGTASYEQYF.

The chain couples TRBV2 to TRBJ1-1; 11 positions agree with TRBD1. Looked up from germline, CDR1 is SNHLY and CDR2 is FYNNEI. This CDR3 contains 12 residues. J gave up 11 bases and V 4 bases, and 3 bases lay outside the gene matches. CDR3 amino acids: CASSGTGGRAFF. CDR3 sequence (DNA): TGTGCCAGCAGTGGGACAGGGGGCAGGGCTTTCTTT. Using reference TRBV2 and TRBJ1-1 for the parts outside the CDR3, the full variable domain is EPEVTQTPSHQVTQMGQEVILRCVPISNHLYFYWYRQILGQKVEFLVSFYNNEISEKSEIFDDQFSVERPDGSNFTLKIRSTKLEDSAMYFCASSGTGGRAFFGQGTRLTVV.

The chain links TRBV10-3 to TRBJ2-7; 12 nucleotides agree with TRBD2. Germline CDR1 reads ENHRY; CDR2 reads SYGVKD. This CDR3 is 13 amino acids long. V trimming: 10 bases; J trimming: 5 bases; junction bases outside the gene matches: 6. The CDR3 here is CATRTSGAHEQYF. CDR3 bases: TGTGCCACCCGGACTAGCGGGGCCCACGAGCAGTACTTC.

The V gene is TRBV5-1, the J gene TRBJ2-4, with 7 bases fitting TRBD1. The CDR3 spans 15 residues. The ends lost 4 bases at V and 4 bases at J; junction bases unmatched: 8. Germline CDR1 SGHRS, CDR2 YFSETQ. CDR3 loop: CASSVATGSKNIQYF. The CDR3 DNA follows: TGCGCCAGCAGCGTCGCGACAGGGAGTAAAAACATTCAGTACTTC.

This clone appeared a few times. CDR3 loop: CASSLRGRAFF. In nucleotides, the CDR3 is TGTGCCAGCAGCCTTAGGGGGCGAGCTTTCTTT. The chain recombines TRBV14 with TRBJ1-1; 7 bases align to TRBD1. Germline V gene lookup returns CDR1 SGHDN and CDR2 FVKESK. J gave up 10 bases and V 4 bases, and 3 bases lay outside the gene matches. The CDR3 covers 11 residues. The entire variable domain, with the rest obtained from reference TRBV14 and TRBJ1-1, is as follows: EAGVTQFPSHSVIEKGQTVTLRCDPISGHDNLYWYRRVMGKEIKFLLHFVKESKQDESGMPNNRFLAERTGGTYSTLKVQPAELEDSGVYFCASSLRGRAFFGQGTRLTVV.

This clone was counted between two and nine times. The gene calls are TRBV18 and TRBJ2-7; D is unresolved. The V gene's germline CDR1 is KGHSH and CDR2 LQKENI. Between the trimmed V and J ends, which lost 3 bases and 2 bases, there was a span of 11 bases. The CDR3 is made up of 14 amino acids. CDR3 in DNA: TGTGCCAGCTCACCCGGCAGGTACCCCTACGAGCAGTACTTC. It encodes CASSPGRYPYEQYF. The whole variable domain, remainder taken from reference TRBV18 and TRBJ2-7, is NAGVMQNPRHLVRRRGQEARLRCSPMKGHSHVYWYRQLPEEGLKFMVYLQKENIIDESGMPKERFSAEFPKEGPSILRIQQVVRGDSAAYFCASSPGRYPYEQYFGPGTRLTVT.

This clone came up a few times. The genes are TRBV7-8 and TRBJ2-1; 9 bases agree with TRBD2. This CDR3 is built from 17 residues. The germline V gene has CDR1 SGHVS and CDR2 FQNEAQ. The ends lost 1 base at V and 6 bases at J; junction bases unmatched: 10. The CDR3 spells CASSLDRVAGARNEQFF. CDR3 sequence (DNA): TGTGCCAGCAGCTTAGATCGGGTAGCGGGAGCACGCAATGAGCAGTTCTTC.

This clone came up a few times. The rearrangement uses TRBV28 and TRBJ2-3, with 8 bases that match TRBD1. The germline V gene has CDR1 MDHEN and CDR2 SYDVKM. J gave up 1 base and V 6 bases, and 3 bases lay outside the gene matches. The length of the CDR3 is 14 residues. The CDR3 region has the DNA TGTGCCAGCAGCACGACAGGGGGCACAGATACGCAGTATTTT. Protein product: CASSTTGGTDTQYF.

The chain has TRBV11-2 and TRBJ2-7; 7 nucleotides agree with TRBD1. Unmatched junction bases numbered 5, after V lost 3 bases and J lost 0 bases. CDR1 and CDR2 (germline): SGHAT, FQNNGV. This CDR3 contains 15 residues. CDR3 coding DNA: TGTGCCAGCAGCTTTTCTCGGGACAGCTCCTACGAGCAGTACTTC. Translation gives CASSFSRDSSYEQYF.

This clone has just a few counts. J is TRBJ1-5 and V is TRBV18; D is perhaps TRBD1 (6 bases). V was shortened by 2 bases and J by 6 bases, with 11 bases between the two germline ends. Germline V gives CDR1 KGHSH, CDR2 LQKENI. The CDR3 length is 14 residues. CDR3 region: CASSPEGVFQPQHF. The CDR3 DNA is TGTGCCAGCTCACCAGAGGGGGTTTTTCAGCCCCAGCATTTT.

This rearrangement joins TRBV28 to TRBJ2-7; perhaps TRBD2 as D (6 bases). The CDR3 is 12 residues long. With 4 bases removed from V and 6 bases from J, the gap between germline ends came to 10 bases. Per the germline V gene, CDR1 is MDHEN and CDR2 is SYDVKM. The CDR3 reads CASSSWGGEQYF. The DNA for the CDR3 is TGTGCCAGCAGTTCCTGGGGAGGCGAGCAGTACTTC. Using reference TRBV28 and TRBJ2-7 for the parts outside the CDR3, the full variable domain is DVKVTQSSRYLVKRTGEKVFLECVQDMDHENMFWYRQDPGLGLRLIYFSYDVKMKEKGDIPEGYSVSREKKERFSLILESASTNQTSMYLCASSSWGGEQYFGPGTRLTVT.

V is TRBV29-1 and J is TRBJ1-3, with TRBD1 identical over 7 bases. CDR1 and CDR2 (germline): SQVTM, ANQGSEA. J lost 0 bases, V lost 6 bases, and 8 bases had no gene match. This CDR3 has 15 residues. The CDR3 region has the DNA TGCAGCGTCAACTCGGGACAGTCCTCTGGAAACACCATATATTTT. Protein sequence: CSVNSGQSSGNTIYF.